These 20 T cell receptor beta chains were sequenced from one sample in a study of beta chain features in type 1 diabetes. General study points: Type 1 diabetes patients showed a moderate but significant shortening of TCRB CDR3s in all four CD4+ subsets.

These receptors' antigens are unknown. As every portion of the isolated RNA was reverse transcribed, the sequencing read expressed TCRB transcripts. Measured with immunoSEQ multiplex PCR; TCRdb has only the in-frame clones, and not every one. The sample contains fewer than 400,000 clones, about a tenth of which appear only once. The sample comprised central memory CD4+ T cells from blood. The receptors come from a man aged 25 to 40 with type 1 diabetes.

In this sample, this clone turned up a few times. This rearrangement joins TRBV20-1 to TRBJ2-4; D is ambiguous. V was clipped by 6 bases and J by 6 bases, with 9 bases between them. The germline gives CDR1 DFQATT, CDR2 SNEGSKA (reference sequence). The CDR3 runs 11 residues. The chain's CDR3 is CSADGRNIQYF. For the CDR3, the DNA is TGCAGTGCCGACGGGCGAAACATTCAGTACTTC.

The CDR3 is CASRDEEPLHF. In DNA form, the CDR3 reads TGTGCCAGCAGAGATGAGGAGCCCCTCCACTTT. The gene calls are TRBV7-2 and TRBJ1-6, with D uncertain. V lost 6 bases and J 13 bases, leaving 10 bases between the germline ends. This CDR3 comprises 11 residues. The germline V gene encodes CDR1 SGHTA and CDR2 FQGNSA.

V is TRBV4-3 and J is TRBJ1-1, with 9 bases matching TRBD1. V shed 3 bases, J shed 5 bases, and the junction held 7 bases outside the gene matches. Germline loops: CDR1 LGHNA, CDR2 YSLEER. The CDR3 consists of 15 residues. CDR3 region: CASSHDRGWGTEAFF. The DNA for the CDR3 is TGCGCCAGCAGCCATGACAGGGGGTGGGGGACTGAAGCTTTCTTT.

The V gene is TRBV18, the J gene TRBJ2-7, with D possibly TRBD2 on 5 matching bases. V was cut by 6 bases and J by 9 bases, with 21 bases left in between. Germline V gives CDR1 KGHSH, CDR2 LQKENI. There are 14 residues in the CDR3. The CDR3 region is CASSTTGSFDAQYF. CDR3 nucleotides: TGTGCCAGCTCGACGACGGGGTCTTTTGATGCGCAGTACTTC.

This rearrangement joins TRBV6-5 to TRBJ2-2; D is undetermined. The ends were cut back, 0 bases at V and 9 bases at J, with 11 bases in the middle. CDR3 length equals 14 residues. From germline, CDR1 is MNHEY and CDR2 SVGAGI. The CDR3 DNA reads as TGTGCCAGCAGTTACTCGCCCGAGCTGTGGGAGCTGTTTTTT. This gives the protein CASSYSPELWELFF.

The chain employs TRBV30 and TRBJ2-7, with 9 bases fitting TRBD1. Trimming removed 2 bases from V and 6 bases from J; junction bases left unmatched: 17. The CDR3 extends over 17 amino acids. Germline V CDR1 and CDR2: GTSNPN, SVGIG (reference sequence). In DNA form, the CDR3 reads TGTGCCTGGAGTCTCCTGGGGCCCCGGACAGGGGTCCTCGAGCAGTACTTC. It yields the protein CAWSLLGPRTGVLEQYF. Drawing the rest from reference TRBV30 and TRBJ2-7, the complete variable domain is SQTIHQWPATLVQPVGSPLSLECTVEGTSNPNLYWYRQAAGRGLQLLFYSVGIGQISSEVPQNLSASRPQDRQFILSSKKLLLSDSGFYLCAWSLLGPRTGVLEQYFGPGTRLTVT.

This chain links TRBV28 with TRBJ2-7; D is unclear. V lost 5 bases and J 2 bases, leaving 13 bases between the germline ends. This CDR3 spans 14 amino acids. Germline V gene lookup returns CDR1 MDHEN and CDR2 SYDVKM. The CDR3 loop is CASSRTDKTYEQYF. The DNA for the CDR3 is TGTGCCAGCAGTCGGACCGATAAAACCTACGAGCAGTACTTC.

J is TRBJ2-7 and V is TRBV11-2; D possibly corresponds to TRBD2 (5 bases). Germline V gives CDR1 SGHAT, CDR2 FQNNGV. The V and J ends lost 5 bases and 3 bases respectively, with 20 bases between them. CDR3 length: 16 residues. The CDR3 DNA follows: TGTGCCAGCAGCCCAACCCGAGAGGGCCTCTACTACGAGCAGTACTTC. Residues: CASSPTREGLYYEQYF.

The chain has TRBV11-1 and TRBJ2-5, with D maybe TRBD2 (5 bases). The CDR3 runs to 14 residues. CDR1 and CDR2 (germline): SGHAT, FQDESV (reference sequence). Trimming left V 1 base short and J 4 bases short, with 10 bases between. The CDR3 DNA reads TGTGCCAGCAGCTTAGTCTCTGAGGGAGAGACCCAGTACTTC. This gives the protein CASSLVSEGETQYF.

This clone was detected only a few times. The chain combines TRBV21-1 with TRBJ2-1; the DNA was not compared with TRBD2, the D call given in the table. TRBV21-1 has pseudogene status. There are 15 residues in the CDR3. The CDR3 coding sequence is TGTGCCAGCAGCAAATCGGCCGGGAGATACAATGAGCAGTTCTTC. Translating it yields CASSKSAGRYNEQFF.

Comment on this clone: This CDR3 is also generated by other DNA sequences in the sample. The chain joins TRBV5-1 to TRBJ2-1; 9 bases agree with TRBD2. The V segment lost 3 bases and the J segment 1 base; nucleotides outside the gene matches: 2. The germline V gene has CDR1 SGHRS and CDR2 YFSETQ. This CDR3 region has 15 residues. The CDR3: CASSSTSGSYNEQFF. CDR3 DNA: TGCGCCAGCAGCTCGACTAGCGGTTCCTACAATGAGCAGTTCTTC.

This clone was seen more than once but under ten times. V and J are TRBV4-3 and TRBJ2-5; 7 bases map to TRBD1. Losses at the gene ends were 1 base for V and 5 bases for J; bases not matched to a gene: 7. This CDR3 spans 15 amino acids. Germline V gene sequence: CDR1 LGHNA, CDR2 YSLEER. CDR3 protein: CASSQGTGARETQYF. The CDR3 coding sequence is TGCGCCAGCAGCCAAGGCACAGGGGCTCGGGAGACCCAGTACTTC.

The table lists this clone with a few counts. This chain connects TRBV27 to TRBJ1-6; a possible D gene is TRBD1 (5 bases). The V gene lost 5 bases and the J gene lost 9 bases, with 11 bases spanning the gap. Germline V CDR1 and CDR2: MNHEY, SMNVEV (reference sequence). The CDR3 is 13 amino acids. The CDR3 protein is CASSPPGLSPLHF. In DNA form, the CDR3 reads TGTGCCAGCAGTCCCCCGGGACTTTCACCCCTCCACTTT.

There are a few counts of this clone. CDR3 sequence (DNA): TGTGCCAGCAGCTTGGCCCTTGGACAGACCTACGAGCAGTACTTC. It is translated as CASSLALGQTYEQYF. This rearrangement joins TRBV5-5 to TRBJ2-7; D is possibly TRBD1 (6 bases). V lost 0 bases and J lost 2, with 12 bases in between. This CDR3 region has 15 residues. The germline V gene has CDR1 SGHKS and CDR2 YYEKEE (reference sequence).

This clone was detected a few times. This chain links TRBV7-2 with TRBJ2-3; D is undetermined. CDR1 is SGHTA and CDR2 is FQGNSA in the germline V gene. V dropped 1 base and J dropped 10 bases, with 9 bases sitting between them. This CDR3 has 12 residues. CDR3 sequence (DNA): TGTGCCAGCAGCTTAGACTTGTTAGCGCAGTATTTT. It is translated as CASSLDLLAQYF.

Only a few counts were recorded for this clone. This chain connects TRBV7-9 to TRBJ2-3; 8 positions agree with TRBD2. Per germline, CDR1 SEHNR and CDR2 FQNEAQ (reference sequence). The CDR3 extends over 15 amino acids. V lost 7 bases to trimming and J lost 3 bases; unmatched junction nucleotides: 9. The CDR3 nucleotides read TGTGCCAGCACCCCTGGACTAGCCAAAACAGATACGCAGTATTTT. Amino acid sequence: CASTPGLAKTDTQYF. Full variable domain (rest looked up from reference TRBV7-9 and TRBJ2-3): DTGVSQNPRHKITKRGQNVTFRCDPISEHNRLYWYRQTLGQGPEFLTYFQNEAQLEKSRLLSDRFSAERPKGSFSTLEIQRTEQGDSAMYLCASTPGLAKTDTQYFGPGTRLTVL.

This clone was counted ten times or more. The CDR3 DNA reads as TGTGCCAGCGCACAGCTACAGGGAGGTTCCTACGAGCAGTACTTC. Its protein product is CASAQLQGGSYEQYF. The V gene is TRBV27, the J gene TRBJ2-7, with D possibly called TRBD1 or TRBD2 (6 bases each). Germline assignment: CDR1 MNHEY and CDR2 SMNVEV (reference sequence). The CDR3 contains 15 residues. V lost 8 bases and J 1 base, leaving 18 bases between the germline ends.

The V call is TRBV29-1, the J call TRBJ1-2; TRBD1 matches 8 bases. CDR1 SQVTM and CDR2 ANQGSEA come from the germline V gene. Unmatched junction bases numbered 8, after V lost 7 bases and J lost 1 base. The CDR3 is 14 residues long. The DNA for the CDR3 is TGCAGCGCCGAAGACAGGGGTGGTAACTATGGCTACACCTTC. This translates into CSAEDRGGNYGYTF.

This clone was observed a handful of times. As DNA, the CDR3 is TGTGCCAGCAGTACCACCGGGGACACTGAAGCTTTCTTT. It translates to CASSTTGDTEAFF. This chain uses TRBV6-5 with TRBJ1-1, with D uncertain. The CDR3 is made up of 13 amino acids. The germline V gene has CDR1 MNHEY and CDR2 SVGAGI. Trimming removed 5 bases at V and 3 bases at J, with 10 bases between.

This clone was observed a few times. The rearrangement joins TRBV23-1 to TRBJ2-2; D is perhaps TRBD1 or TRBD2 (5 bases each). TRBV23-1 is reported as an ORF; its role is uncertain. V was clipped by 0 bases and J by 1 base, with 6 bases between them. This CDR3 is built from 15 residues. The CDR3 is CASSQSGRNTGELFF. The CDR3, as DNA: TGCGCCAGCAGTCAATCGGGACGGAACACCGGGGAGCTGTTTTTT.